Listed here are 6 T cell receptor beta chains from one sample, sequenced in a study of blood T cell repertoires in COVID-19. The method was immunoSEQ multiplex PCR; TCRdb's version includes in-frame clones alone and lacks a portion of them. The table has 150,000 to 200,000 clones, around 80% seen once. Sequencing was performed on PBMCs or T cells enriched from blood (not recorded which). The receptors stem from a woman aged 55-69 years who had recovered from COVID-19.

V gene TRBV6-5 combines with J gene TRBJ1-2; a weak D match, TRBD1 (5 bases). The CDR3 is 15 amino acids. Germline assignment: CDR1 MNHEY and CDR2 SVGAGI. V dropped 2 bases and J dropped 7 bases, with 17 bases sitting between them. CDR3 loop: CASSYGPDSFSGYTF. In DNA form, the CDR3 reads TGTGCCAGCAGTTACGGGCCAGACAGTTTTAGTGGCTACACCTTC.

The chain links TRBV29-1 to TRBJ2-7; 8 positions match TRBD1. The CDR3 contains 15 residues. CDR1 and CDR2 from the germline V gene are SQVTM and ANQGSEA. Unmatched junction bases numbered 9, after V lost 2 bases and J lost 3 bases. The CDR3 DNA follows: TGCAGCGTTGAATGGCGGCAGGGGGCGGACTACGAGCAGTACTTC. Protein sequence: CSVEWRQGADYEQYF.

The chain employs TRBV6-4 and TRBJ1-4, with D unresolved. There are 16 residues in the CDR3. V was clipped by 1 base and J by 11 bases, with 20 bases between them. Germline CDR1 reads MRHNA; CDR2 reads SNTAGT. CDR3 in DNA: TGTGCCAGCAGTGACTACCCGGGTCCCGATTTTATGAAACTGTTTTTT. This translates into CASSDYPGPDFMKLFF.

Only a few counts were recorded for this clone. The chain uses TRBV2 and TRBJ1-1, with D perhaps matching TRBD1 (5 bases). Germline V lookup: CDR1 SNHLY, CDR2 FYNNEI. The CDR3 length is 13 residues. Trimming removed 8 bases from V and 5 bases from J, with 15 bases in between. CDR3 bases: TGTGCCAGCGGGTCTGGCAGGGCAACTGAAGCTTTCTTT. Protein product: CASGSGRATEAFF.

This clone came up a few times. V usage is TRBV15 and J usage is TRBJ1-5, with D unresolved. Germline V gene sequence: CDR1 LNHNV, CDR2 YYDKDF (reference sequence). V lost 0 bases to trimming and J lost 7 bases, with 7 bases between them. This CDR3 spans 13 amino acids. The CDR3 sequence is CATSREVGQPQHF. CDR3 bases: TGTGCCACCAGCAGAGAGGTCGGGCAGCCCCAGCATTTT.

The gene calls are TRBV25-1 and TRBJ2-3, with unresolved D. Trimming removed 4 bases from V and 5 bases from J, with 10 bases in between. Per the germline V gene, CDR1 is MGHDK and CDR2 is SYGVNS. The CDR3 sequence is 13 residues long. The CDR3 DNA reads TGTGCCAGCAGTGGTAATCCGGGAGATACGCAGTATTTT. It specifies CASSGNPGDTQYF.